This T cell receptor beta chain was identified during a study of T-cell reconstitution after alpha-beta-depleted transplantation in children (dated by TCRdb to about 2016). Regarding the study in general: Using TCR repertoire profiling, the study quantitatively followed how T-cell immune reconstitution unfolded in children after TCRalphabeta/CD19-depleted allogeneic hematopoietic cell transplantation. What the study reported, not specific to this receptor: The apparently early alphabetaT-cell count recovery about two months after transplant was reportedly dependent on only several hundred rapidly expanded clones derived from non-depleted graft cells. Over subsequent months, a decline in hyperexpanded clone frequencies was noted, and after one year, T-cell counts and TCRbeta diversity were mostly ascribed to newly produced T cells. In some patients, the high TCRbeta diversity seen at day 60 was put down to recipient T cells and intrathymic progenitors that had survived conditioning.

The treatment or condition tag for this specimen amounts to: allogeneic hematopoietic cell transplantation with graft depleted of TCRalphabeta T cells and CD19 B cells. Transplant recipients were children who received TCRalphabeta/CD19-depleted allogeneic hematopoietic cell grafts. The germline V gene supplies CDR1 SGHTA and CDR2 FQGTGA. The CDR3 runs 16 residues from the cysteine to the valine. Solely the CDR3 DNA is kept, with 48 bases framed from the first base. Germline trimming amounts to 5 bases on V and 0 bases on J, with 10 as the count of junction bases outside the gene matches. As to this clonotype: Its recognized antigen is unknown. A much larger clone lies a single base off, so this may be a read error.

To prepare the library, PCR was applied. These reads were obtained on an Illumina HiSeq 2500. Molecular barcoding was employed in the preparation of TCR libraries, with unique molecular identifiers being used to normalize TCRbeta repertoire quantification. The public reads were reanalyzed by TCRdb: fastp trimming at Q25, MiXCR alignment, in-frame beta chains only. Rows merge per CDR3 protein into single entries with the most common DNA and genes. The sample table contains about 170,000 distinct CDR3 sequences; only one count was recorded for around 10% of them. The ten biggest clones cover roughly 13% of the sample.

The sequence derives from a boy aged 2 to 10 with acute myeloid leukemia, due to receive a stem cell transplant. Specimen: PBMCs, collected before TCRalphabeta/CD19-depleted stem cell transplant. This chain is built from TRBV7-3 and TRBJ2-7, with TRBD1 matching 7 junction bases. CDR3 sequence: CASSGKTGRSSYEQYV. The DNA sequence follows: TGTGCCAGCAGCGGCAAGACAGGGAGAAGCTCCTACGAGCAGTACGTC.